Listed below are T cell receptor beta chains from one sample, sequenced in a study of blood T cell repertoires in COVID-19. Clones were sequenced by immunoSEQ multiplex PCR, and TCRdb holds only the in-frame ones, with some missing. This table has fewer than 350,000 clones, around 85% appearing once. The sequencing input was peripheral blood. Receptors originate from a woman in her 30s who had recovered from COVID-19. The CDR3 runs from the conserved cysteine through the conserved F or W. The D gene is left open where the match is weak. The size of a clone is reported for some rows only, either as once, few or many, or as a class for expanded clones.

J: TRBJ2-4
size: few
D: -
V: TRBV27
DNA: TGTGCCAGCAGTTTATCGGGAGGTGAGGACATTCAGTACTTC
CDR3: CASSLSGGEDIQYF

J: TRBJ2-2
size: -
D: TRBD1
V: TRBV5-4
DNA: TGTGCCAGCAGCTTGGGGGGCCAGGGGGACACCGGGGAGCTGTTTTTT
CDR3: CASSLGGQGDTGELFF

J: TRBJ2-2
size: -
D: -
V: TRBV29-1
DNA: TGCAGCGCCACAGGGTTAGCCGGGGAGCTGTTTTTT
CDR3: CSATGLAGELFF

J: TRBJ2-1
size: -
D: TRBD2
V: TRBV2
DNA: TGTGCCAGCAGTGGCGGGGGACCCTACAATGAGCAGTTCTTC
CDR3: CASSGGGPYNEQFF

J: TRBJ1-5
size: medium-sized
D: -
V: TRBV6-5
DNA: TGTGCCAGCAACCCGACAGCAAATAGCAATCAGCCCCAGCATTTT
CDR3: CASNPTANSNQPQHF

J: TRBJ2-2
size: -
D: TRBD2
V: TRBV6-2/TRBV6-3
DNA: TGTGCCAGCAGTTACCGCAGCGGGAGGCCGAACACCGGGGAGCTGTTTTTT
CDR3: CASSYRSGRPNTGELFF

J: TRBJ2-7
size: -
D: TRBD2
V: TRBV19
DNA: TGTGCCAGTAGCCCTTGGGGGGGGTCTAACGAGCAGTACTTC
CDR3: CASSPWGGSNEQYF

J: TRBJ2-4
size: few
D: -
V: TRBV11-2
DNA: TGTGCCAGCAGCTTGGTCGGACAGCTAGCCAAAAACATTCAGTACTTC
CDR3: CASSLVGQLAKNIQYF

J: TRBJ2-5
size: -
D: TRBD1
V: TRBV3-1/TRBV3-2
DNA: TGTGCCAGCAGCCGCCCCGGGGACAGCAGGGAGACCCAGTACTTC
CDR3: CASSRPGDSRETQYF

J: TRBJ2-5
size: -
D: -
V: TRBV12-3/TRBV12-4
DNA: TGTGCCAGCAGGGTCGGACAGCAAGAGACCCAGTACTTC
CDR3: CASRVGQQETQYF

J: TRBJ2-5
size: -
D: TRBD1
V: TRBV3-1/TRBV3-2
DNA: TGTGCCAGCAGTCCCGGGACAGGAGGAGAGACCCAGTACTTC
CDR3: CASSPGTGGETQYF

J: TRBJ2-3
size: -
D: -
V: TRBV30
DNA: TGTGCCTGGTCCGCCCGGAGCACAGATACGCAGTATTTT
CDR3: CAWSARSTDTQYF

J: TRBJ2-2
size: -
D: TRBD1
V: TRBV27
DNA: TGTGCCAGCAGTTTATTTGGGACAGGGAACACCGGGGAGCTGTTTTTT
CDR3: CASSLFGTGNTGELFF

J: TRBJ2-5
size: -
D: -
V: TRBV2
DNA: TGTGCCAGCAGTGCGATAGAAGAGACCCAGTACTTC
CDR3: CASSAIEETQYF

J: TRBJ1-1
size: few
D: -
V: TRBV2
DNA: TGTGCCAGCAGTGAATTTCAGGGGCTGAACACTGAAGCTTTCTTT
CDR3: CASSEFQGLNTEAFF

J: TRBJ1-3
size: -
D: TRBD1
V: TRBV5-6
DNA: TGTGCCAGCAGCTTTTGGGACAGGGCTTCTGGAAACACCATATATTTT
CDR3: CASSFWDRASGNTIYF

J: TRBJ2-7
size: -
D: TRBD1
V: TRBV18
DNA: TGTGCCAGCTCGGATAGGACAGGGGCCTACGAGCAGTACTTC
CDR3: CASSDRTGAYEQYF